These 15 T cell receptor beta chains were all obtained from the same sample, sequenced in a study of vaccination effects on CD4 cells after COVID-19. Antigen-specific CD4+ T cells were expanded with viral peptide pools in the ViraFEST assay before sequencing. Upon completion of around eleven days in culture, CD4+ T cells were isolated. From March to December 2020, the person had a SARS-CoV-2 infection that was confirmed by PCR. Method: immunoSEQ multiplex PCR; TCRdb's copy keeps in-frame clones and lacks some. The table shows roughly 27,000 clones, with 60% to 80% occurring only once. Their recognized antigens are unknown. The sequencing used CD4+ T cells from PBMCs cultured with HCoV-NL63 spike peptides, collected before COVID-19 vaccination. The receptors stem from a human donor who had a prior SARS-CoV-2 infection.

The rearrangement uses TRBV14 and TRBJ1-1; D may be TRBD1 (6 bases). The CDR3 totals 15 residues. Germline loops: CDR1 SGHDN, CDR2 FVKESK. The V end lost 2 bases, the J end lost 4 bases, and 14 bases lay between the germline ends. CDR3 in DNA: TGTGCCAGCAGCCAATCGTTCGGGGGCATCACTGAAGCTTTCTTT. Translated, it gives CASSQSFGGITEAFF.

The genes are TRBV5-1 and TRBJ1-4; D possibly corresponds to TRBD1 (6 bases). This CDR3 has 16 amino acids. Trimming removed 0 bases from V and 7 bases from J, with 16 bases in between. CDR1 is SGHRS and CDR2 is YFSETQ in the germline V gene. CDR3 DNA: TGCGCCAGCAGCTTGGGTCTGGCGGGGGCGGTTGAAAAACTGTTTTTT. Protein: CASSLGLAGAVEKLFF.

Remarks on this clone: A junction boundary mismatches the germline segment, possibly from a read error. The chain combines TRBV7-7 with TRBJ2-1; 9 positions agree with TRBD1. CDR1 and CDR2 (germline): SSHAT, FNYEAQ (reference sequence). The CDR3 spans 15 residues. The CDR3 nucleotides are TGTGCTAGCAGCCGGGACAGGGCTAACGACAATGAGCAGTTCTTC. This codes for CASSRDRANDNEQFF. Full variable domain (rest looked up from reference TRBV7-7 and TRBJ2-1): GAGVSQSPRYKVTKRGQDVTLRCDPISSHATLYWYQQALGQGPEFLTYFNYEAQPDKSGLPSDRFSAERPEGSISTLTIQRTEQRDSAMYRCASSRDRANDNEQFFGPGTRLTVL.

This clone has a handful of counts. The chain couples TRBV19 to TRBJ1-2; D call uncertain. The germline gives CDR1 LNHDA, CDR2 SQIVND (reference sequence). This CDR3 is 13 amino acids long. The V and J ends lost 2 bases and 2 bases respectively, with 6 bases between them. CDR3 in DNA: TGTGCCAGTAGTATACGTGTAAACTATGGCTACACCTTC. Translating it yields CASSIRVNYGYTF.

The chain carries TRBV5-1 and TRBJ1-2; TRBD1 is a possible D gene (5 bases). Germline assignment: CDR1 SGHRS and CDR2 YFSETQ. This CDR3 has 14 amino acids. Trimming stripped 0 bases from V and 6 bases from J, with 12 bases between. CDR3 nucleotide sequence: TGCGCCAGCAGCTTGGAGCGGGGGAGGGATGGCTACACCTTC. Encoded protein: CASSLERGRDGYTF.

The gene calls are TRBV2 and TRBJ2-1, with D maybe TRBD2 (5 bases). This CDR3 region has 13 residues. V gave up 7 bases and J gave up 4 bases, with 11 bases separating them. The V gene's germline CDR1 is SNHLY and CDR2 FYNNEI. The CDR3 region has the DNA TGTGCCAGCAATCCCCTAGCTTACAATGAGCAGTTCTTC. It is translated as CASNPLAYNEQFF.

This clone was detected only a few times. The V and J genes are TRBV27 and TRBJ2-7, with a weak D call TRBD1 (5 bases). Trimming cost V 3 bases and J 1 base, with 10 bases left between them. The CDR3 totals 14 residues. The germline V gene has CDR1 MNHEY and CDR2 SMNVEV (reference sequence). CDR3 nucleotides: TGTGCCAGCAGTTTCAGGGTGGGGTCCTACGAGCAGTACTTC. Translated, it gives CASSFRVGSYEQYF.

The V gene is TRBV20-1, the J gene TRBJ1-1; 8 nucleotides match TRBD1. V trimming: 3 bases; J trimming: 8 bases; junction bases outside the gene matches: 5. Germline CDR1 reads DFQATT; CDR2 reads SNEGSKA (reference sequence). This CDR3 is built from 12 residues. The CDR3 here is CSASYQGAEAFF. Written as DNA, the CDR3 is TGCAGTGCTAGTTACCAGGGGGCCGAAGCTTTCTTT.

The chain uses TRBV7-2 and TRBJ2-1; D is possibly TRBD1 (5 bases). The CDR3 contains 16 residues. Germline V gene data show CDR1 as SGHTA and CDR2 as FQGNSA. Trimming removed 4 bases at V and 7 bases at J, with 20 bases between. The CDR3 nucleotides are TGTGCCAGCAGCTCCTCTTCACCGGCAGGGTGGAATGAGCAGTTCTTC. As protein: CASSSSSPAGWNEQFF.

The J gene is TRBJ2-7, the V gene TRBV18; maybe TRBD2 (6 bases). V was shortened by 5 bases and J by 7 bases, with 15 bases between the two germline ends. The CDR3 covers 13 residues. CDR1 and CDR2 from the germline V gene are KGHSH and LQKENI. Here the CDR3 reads CASSRDSFREQYF. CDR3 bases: TGTGCCAGCTCAAGGGACTCATTTAGGGAGCAGTACTTC.

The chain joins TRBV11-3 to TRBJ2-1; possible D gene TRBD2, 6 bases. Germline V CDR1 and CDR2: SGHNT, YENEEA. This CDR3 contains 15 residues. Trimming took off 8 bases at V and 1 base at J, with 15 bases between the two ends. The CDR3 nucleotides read TGTGCCAGCGGCCACGGTGCGGGATCCTACAATGAGCAGTTCTTC. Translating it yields CASGHGAGSYNEQFF.

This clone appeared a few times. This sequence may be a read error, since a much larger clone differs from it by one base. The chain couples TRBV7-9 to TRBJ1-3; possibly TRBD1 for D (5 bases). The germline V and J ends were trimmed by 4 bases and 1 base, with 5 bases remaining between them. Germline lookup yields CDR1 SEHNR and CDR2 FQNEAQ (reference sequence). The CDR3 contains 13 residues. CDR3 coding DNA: TGTGCCAGCAGCTCAGGGTCTGGAAACACCATATATTTT. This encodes CASSSGSGNTIYF.

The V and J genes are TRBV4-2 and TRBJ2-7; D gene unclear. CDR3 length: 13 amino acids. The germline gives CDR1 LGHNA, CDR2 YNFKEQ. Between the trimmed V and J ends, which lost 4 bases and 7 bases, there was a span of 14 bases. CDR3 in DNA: TGTGCCAGCAGCCGGATGGGATCTGGAGAGCAGTACTTC. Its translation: CASSRMGSGEQYF.

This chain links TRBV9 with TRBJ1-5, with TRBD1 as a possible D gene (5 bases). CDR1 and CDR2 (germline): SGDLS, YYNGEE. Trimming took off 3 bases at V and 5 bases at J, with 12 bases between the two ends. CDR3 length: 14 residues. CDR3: CASSAGGYDQPQHF. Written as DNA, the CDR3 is TGTGCCAGCAGCGCGGGGGGTTACGATCAGCCCCAGCATTTT.

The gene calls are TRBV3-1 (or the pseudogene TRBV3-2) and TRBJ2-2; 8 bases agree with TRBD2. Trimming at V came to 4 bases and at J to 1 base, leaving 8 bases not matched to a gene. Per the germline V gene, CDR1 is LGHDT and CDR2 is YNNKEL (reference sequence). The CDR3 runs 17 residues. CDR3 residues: CASSLLAGRRNTGELFF. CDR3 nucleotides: TGTGCCAGCAGCCTCCTAGCGGGCAGGCGGAACACCGGGGAGCTGTTTTTT.